Listed below are T cell receptor beta chains from one sample, sequenced in a study of T-cell reconstitution after alpha-beta-depleted transplantation in children. TCRdb re-analysed the PCR reads in MiXCR, keeping a single row per CDR3 protein. Altogether nearly 400,000 distinct CDR3 sequences are present, about 20% being singletons, with the ten largest covering 3% to 4.5%. The material was PBMCs from the stem cell graft donor, obtained from the stem cell graft. The source is a human donor who donated a stem cell graft to a child with acute myeloid leukemia. Both conserved end residues are part of each CDR3. The D gene is left open where the match is weak. Size is omitted from some rows. Given values are once, few, many or a class for expanded clones.

V	size	D	J	CDR3	DNA
TRBV20-1	many	TRBD2	TRBJ2-1	CSARSGDYNEQFF	TGCAGTGCTAGGAGCGGGGACTACAATGAGCAGTTCTTC
TRBV7-2	many	-	TRBJ2-1	CASVVETGSYNEQFF	TGTGCCAGCGTGGTGGAGACCGGCTCCTACAATGAGCAGTTCTTC
TRBV6-1	-	TRBD2	TRBJ2-3	CASTLRVAGTDTQYF	TGTGCCAGCACCCTCCGGGTAGCGGGGACAGATACGCAGTATTTT
TRBV20-1	many	-	TRBJ2-1	CSATAVIGRNEQFF	TGCAGTGCCACAGCGGTTATCGGGCGCAATGAGCAGTTCTTC
TRBV29-1	many	TRBD1	TRBJ2-7	CSVGRTGFLEQYF	TGCAGCGTTGGGAGGACAGGGTTCCTCGAGCAGTACTTC
TRBV20-1	-	TRBD2	TRBJ2-7	CSASDTGTSGRNDEQYF	TGCAGTGCTAGCGATACCGGGACTAGCGGGAGAAACGACGAGCAGTACTTC
TRBV24-1	-	TRBD1	TRBJ2-5	CATSDLRQGPQETQYF	TGTGCCACCAGTGATTTGAGACAGGGCCCCCAAGAGACCCAGTACTTC
TRBV24-1	-	-	TRBJ2-5	CATSDFQETQYF	TGTGCCACCAGTGATTTCCAAGAGACCCAGTACTTC
TRBV29-1	-	-	TRBJ2-7	CSVGGAGQPYEQYF	TGCAGCGTTGGGGGTGCGGGACAGCCCTACGAGCAGTACTTC
TRBV4-3	-	TRBD1	TRBJ2-2	CASSQGTGGPNTGELFF	TGCGCCAGCAGCCAGGGTACAGGGGGCCCTAACACCGGGGAGCTGTTTTTT
TRBV7-2	many	-	TRBJ2-5	CASSGELRKTQYF	TGTGCCAGCAGCGGAGAGTTGCGGAAGACCCAGTACTTC